These T cell receptor beta chains were read from a single sample in a study of T cell responses to AZD1222 COVID-19 vaccine. Method: immunoSEQ multiplex PCR; TCRdb's copy keeps in-frame clones and lacks some. The data hold 150,000 or so clones, with around nine tenths observed a single time. The specimen was peripheral blood, collected on day 0 of AZD1222 vaccination. The source is an adult in good health. Both conserved end residues are part of each CDR3. Fields, in order: D gene, V gene, clone size, J gene, CDR3 DNA, CDR3 protein. D genes are given only for firm matches. For some rows the clone size is stated as once, few or many, or as a class when expanded; others skip it.

>.|TRBV19|.|TRBJ2-7
TGTGCCAGTAGTATAGGCTGGAAAGGCCTCTACGAGCAGTACTTC
CASSIGWKGLYEQYF
>TRBD2|TRBV10-3|.|TRBJ2-1
TGTGCCATCAGTGAACTAGCGGGAGGGCCGATTGAGCAGTTCTTC
CAISELAGGPIEQFF
>TRBD2|TRBV29-1|once|TRBJ2-3
TGCAGCGTTGAAGATGCGGGACTAGCGGGAGAGGCAGATACGCAGTATTTT
CSVEDAGLAGEADTQYF
>TRBD1|TRBV4-1|.|TRBJ1-1
TGCGCCAGCAGCCAAGAAGGGACAGGGGGCGACGACACTGAAGCTTTCTTT
CASSQEGTGGDDTEAFF
>TRBD2|TRBV11-2|.|TRBJ2-1
TGTGCCAGCAGCTGGACTAGCGGGAGTAATGAGCAGTTCTTC
CASSWTSGSNEQFF
>.|TRBV19|.|TRBJ1-3
TGTGCCAGTAGTCGCAGTGACTCTGGAAACACCATATATTTT
CASSRSDSGNTIYF
>TRBD2|TRBV24-1|.|TRBJ2-1
TGTGCCACCAGTGGGAGCGGGAGTGGTACCTACAATGAGCAGTTCTTC
CATSGSGSGTYNEQFF
>.|TRBV18|.|TRBJ1-6
TGTGCCAGCTCACCACCAGGGGGAGCGGGGACACCCCTCCACTTT
CASSPPGGAGTPLHF
>.|TRBV5-1|.|TRBJ1-5
TGCGCCAGCAGCTTGGGGGGCGGCCAGCCCCAGCATTTT
CASSLGGGQPQHF
>.|TRBV27|.|TRBJ1-4
TGTGCCAGCAGTGCCGCGGGGGCGCGTCGATCCGAAAAACTGTTTTTT
CASSAAGARRSEKLFF
>.|TRBV5-6|.|TRBJ1-1
TGTGCCAGCAGCGCGACGGTGAACACTGAAGCTTTCTTT
CASSATVNTEAFF
>.|TRBV11-2|.|TRBJ2-7
TGTGCCAGCAGCTTAGGGGCGGCCTACGAGCAGTACTTC
CASSLGAAYEQYF
>TRBD2|TRBV6-5|few|TRBJ2-7
TGTGCCAGCAGCCCGGGAGGGGGCGAGCAGTACTTC
CASSPGGGEQYF
>.|TRBV7-2|.|TRBJ2-2
TGTGCCAGCAGTACAGGCCAACCCCCACCCGGGGAGCTGTTTTTT
CASSTGQPPPGELFF
>TRBD1|TRBV30|once|TRBJ2-3
TGTGCCTGGAGTGTACAGGGGGCAGATACGCAGTATTTT
CAWSVQGADTQYF
>.|TRBV7-6|.|TRBJ2-2
TGTGCCAGCACCTCGATGGCGGAAAACACCGGGGAGCTGTTTTTT
CASTSMAENTGELFF
>.|TRBV27|.|TRBJ2-3
TGTGCCAGCCGGGGAGGAGGGGGGGATACGCAGTATTTT
CASRGGGGDTQYF
>TRBD1|TRBV9|.|TRBJ2-7
TGTGCCAGCAGCGTAGAAGTCACCGGACAGGTCCATTCCCTTCCTTACGAGCAGTACTTC
CASSVEVTGQVHSLPYEQYF
>.|TRBV20-1|.|TRBJ2-5
TGCAGCCTAACAGTGGGGGAGACCCAGTACTTC
CSLTVGETQYF
>.|TRBV19|.|TRBJ1-3
TGTGCCAGTAGTCTCCTCGGGGTTAACTCTGGAAACACCATATATTTT
CASSLLGVNSGNTIYF
>TRBD2|TRBV4-1|.|TRBJ2-7
TGCGCCAGCAGCCAAGAGGTGGCGGGAGTGGGTTACGAGCAGTACTTC
CASSQEVAGVGYEQYF
>.|TRBV2|.|TRBJ1-6
TGTGCCAGCAGTGGGGGGGGTCGGAATTCACCCCTCCACTTT
CASSGGGRNSPLHF
>.|TRBV19|.|TRBJ1-5
TGTGCCAGTACCCCGCTCCGGGGAAATCAGCCCCAGCATTTT
CASTPLRGNQPQHF
>.|TRBV21-1|.|TRBJ2-7
TGTGCCAGCAGCAAAAGGAATAAGAAATATTTCTCCTACGAGCAGTACTTC
CASSKRNKKYFSYEQYF
>.|TRBV9|.|TRBJ1-3
TGTGCCAGCAGCGCCCGATCCGGGACACCACAGAACACCATATATTTT
CASSARSGTPQNTIYF
>.|TRBV9|.|TRBJ1-5
TGTGCCAGCAGCGTAGGGCCAAGCAATCAGCCCCAGCATTTT
CASSVGPSNQPQHF
>.|TRBV28|few|TRBJ1-5
TGTGCCAGCAGTTTAGATCAGCCCCAGCATTTT
CASSLDQPQHF
>TRBD2|TRBV7-6|.|TRBJ2-1
TGTGCCAGCAGCACCCGTGGGACTAGCGGGAGGGATGAGCAGTTCTTC
CASSTRGTSGRDEQFF
>.|TRBV25-1|.|TRBJ1-5
TGTGCCAGCAGTGACAGGGAGAATCAGCCCCAGCATTTT
CASSDRENQPQHF
>.|TRBV5-1|.|TRBJ2-7
TGCGCCAGCAGCTTGGAACAGGGATCCTACGAGCAGTACTTC
CASSLEQGSYEQYF
>.|TRBV6-5|.|TRBJ1-6
TGTGCCAGCACACAGAGCTCCTATAATTCACCCCTCCACTTT
CASTQSSYNSPLHF
>.|TRBV3-1/TRBV3-2|.|TRBJ2-3
TGTGCCAGCAGCCAATTACGTAGAAGCACAGATACGCAGTATTTT
CASSQLRRSTDTQYF
>.|TRBV12-3/TRBV12-4|.|TRBJ2-7
TGTGCCAGCAGCCCTAGCTCCTACGAGCAGTACTTC
CASSPSSYEQYF
>.|TRBV2|.|TRBJ2-5
TGTGCCAGCAGCGAAATACCGGGACTGAGAACCCAGTACTTC
CASSEIPGLRTQYF
>TRBD2|TRBV13|.|TRBJ2-7
TGTGCCAGCAGCTTCGGGACTAGCAGGGAGCAGTACTTC
CASSFGTSREQYF
>.|TRBV7-9|.|TRBJ1-3
TGTGCCAGCAGCTTAGATAGGGGCTCTGGAAACACCATATATTTT
CASSLDRGSGNTIYF
>.|TRBV5-5|.|TRBJ1-4
TGTGCCAGCAGCTCCTCAGCAGGGCCTAATGAAAAACTGTTTTTT
CASSSSAGPNEKLFF
>TRBD1|TRBV18|.|TRBJ1-5
TGTGCCAGCTCAGAGACAGGGGTAGATCAGCCCCAGCATTTT
CASSETGVDQPQHF
>TRBD1|TRBV18|.|TRBJ2-1
TGTGCCAGCTCACCCGAGACAGGGGCCAATGAGCAGTTCTTC
CASSPETGANEQFF
>TRBD2|TRBV6-4|.|TRBJ2-1
TGTGCCAGCACAGGTGGACTAGTAGGATCCCCCCCGGACAATGAGCAGTTCTTC
CASTGGLVGSPPDNEQFF
>TRBD2|TRBV19|.|TRBJ2-7
TGTGCCAGTAGTATACCATCACGCGGGGGGCACGGGAGCGAGCAGTACTTC
CASSIPSRGGHGSEQYF
>.|TRBV30|once|TRBJ2-5
TGTGCCTGGAAGCAAGCGGAGACCCAGTACTTC
CAWKQAETQYF
>TRBD1|TRBV18|.|TRBJ1-3
TGTGCCAGCTCACCTCCTGGGACAGCTGGAAACACCATATATTTT
CASSPPGTAGNTIYF
>.|TRBV14|.|TRBJ2-3
TGTGCCAGCAGCCTCGTGTCCGGTAGCACAGATACGCAGTATTTT
CASSLVSGSTDTQYF
>.|TRBV6-5|once|TRBJ2-7
TGTGCCAGCAGCCACGGACTATCCTACGAGCAGTACTTC
CASSHGLSYEQYF
>.|TRBV5-5|.|TRBJ1-1
TGTGCCAGCAGCTTGGATAGACCGAACACTGAAGCTTTCTTT
CASSLDRPNTEAFF
>.|TRBV6-4|few|TRBJ2-1
TGTGCCAGCAGCCCTACAGGGGAGGGTTACAATGAGCAGTTCTTC
CASSPTGEGYNEQFF
>.|TRBV28|.|TRBJ1-2
TGTGCCAGCAGTTTGCGTACTCTACCCAACTATGGCTACACCTTC
CASSLRTLPNYGYTF
>.|TRBV2|once|TRBJ1-2
TGTGCCAGCAGTGAAAACAGGGTAGGCGGCTACACCTTC
CASSENRVGGYTF
>TRBD2|TRBV29-1|many|TRBJ2-3
TGCAGCGTGAGTGGTAGCGGGAGATCAGATACGCAGTATTTT
CSVSGSGRSDTQYF
>TRBD1|TRBV9|.|TRBJ1-3
TGTGCCAGCAGCCGATTTGGGACAGGTGAACTATCTGCTGGAAACACCATATATTTT
CASSRFGTGELSAGNTIYF
>TRBD2|TRBV19|.|TRBJ2-1
TGTGCCAGTAGGGAACTTCTAGCGGCCTACAATGAGCAGTTCTTC
CASRELLAAYNEQFF
>.|TRBV10-3|.|TRBJ1-2
TGTGCCATCAGTGAGGGGGTATCCGTAGATGGCTACACCTTC
CAISEGVSVDGYTF
>TRBD2|TRBV12-3/TRBV12-4|.|TRBJ2-5
TGTGCCAGTTCGGGAGGGCCGTGGGAGACCCAGTACTTC
CASSGGPWETQYF
>.|TRBV30|.|TRBJ2-7
TGTGCCTGGAGTGTTTTTGGGACCCCCGAGCAGTACTTC
CAWSVFGTPEQYF
>TRBD1|TRBV27|.|TRBJ2-2
TGTGCCAGCAGTTTATCGATCCAGGGGGCCGGGGAGCTGTTTTTT
CASSLSIQGAGELFF